This T cell receptor beta chain appears in the sequencing data of a study of cytomegalovirus exposure and HLA in healthy donors. The CDR3 is 17 amino acids. Trimming cost V 5 bases and J 2 bases; bases outside gene matches: 8. Per germline, CDR1 SEHNR and CDR2 FQNEAQ (reference sequence). Both 60 Vbeta primers and 13 Jbeta primers went into the PCR. Repertoires were generated with immunoSEQ multiplex PCR, while TCRdb's copy carries only in-frame clones and drops some. This table holds 100,000 to 150,000 clones, about 74% found once. The receptor was derived from a woman in her forties in good health and CMV-seropositive. The sequenced sample was PBMCs. The chain carries TRBV7-9 and TRBJ1-6; TRBD1 agrees at 8 bases. The CDR3 region has the DNA TGTGCCAGCAGCATCACAGGGGGTATTACCTATAATTCACCCCTCCACTTT. Protein product: CASSITGGITYNSPLHF.